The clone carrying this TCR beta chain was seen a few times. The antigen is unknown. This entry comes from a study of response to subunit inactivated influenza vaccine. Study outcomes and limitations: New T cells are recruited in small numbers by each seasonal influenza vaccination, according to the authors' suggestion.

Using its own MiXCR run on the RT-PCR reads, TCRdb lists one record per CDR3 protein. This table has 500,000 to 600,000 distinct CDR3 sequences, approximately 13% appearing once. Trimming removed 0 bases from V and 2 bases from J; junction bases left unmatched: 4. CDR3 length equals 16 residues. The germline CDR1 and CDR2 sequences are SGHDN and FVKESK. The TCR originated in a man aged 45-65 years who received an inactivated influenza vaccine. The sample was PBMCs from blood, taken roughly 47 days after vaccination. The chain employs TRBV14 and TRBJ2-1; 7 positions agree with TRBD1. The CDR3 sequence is CASSQEGQHTYNEQFF. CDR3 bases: TGTGCCAGCAGCCAAGAGGGACAGCACACCTACAATGAGCAGTTCTTC.